Detailed here is one T cell receptor beta chain. The V end lost 3 bases, the J end lost 5 bases, and 11 bases lay between the germline ends. Germline values: CDR1 KGHSH, CDR2 LQKENI. CDR3 size: 13 residues. This specimen belongs to a study of blood T cell repertoires in COVID-19. Study context: Sites across the United States, Italy and Spain contributed samples from acute and convalescent COVID-19. The analysed material was cDNA or gDNA that came from T cells, B-cell-depleted T cells, or PBMCs.

In the original analysis: Estimates of nucleated cell counts were drawn from the amplification of reference gene primers. The data were produced by immunoSEQ multiplex PCR, yet TCRdb's version contains in-frame clones alone and is incomplete. From that table come the V and J calls and clone size; the DNA was used to work out D and trimming. The data contain more than 70,000 clones, 87% of them singletons. The chain links TRBV18 to TRBJ2-7, with D possibly matching TRBD1 (5 bases). The sample taken for sequencing was peripheral blood. The receptor's source is a woman in her forties or fifties with active or convalescent COVID-19. The CDR3 sequence: CASSPVDTHEQYF. In DNA form, the CDR3 reads TGTGCCAGCTCACCTGTGGACACCCACGAGCAGTACTTC. The full variable domain, rest sourced from reference TRBV18 and TRBJ2-7, is NAGVMQNPRHLVRRRGQEARLRCSPMKGHSHVYWYRQLPEEGLKFMVYLQKENIIDESGMPKERFSAEFPKEGPSILRIQQVVRGDSAAYFCASSPVDTHEQYFGPGTRLTVT.